This record looks at one T cell receptor beta chain sequence and its context. The antigen remains undetermined. The data are from a study of T cell repertoires in cytomegalovirus infection. On the study more broadly: Both CMV infection and a matching HLA type were indicated by public TCR beta signatures.

CDR3 size: 15 residues. The V and J ends lost 6 bases and 2 bases, in that order; junction bases with no gene match: 7. CDR1 and CDR2 from the germline V gene are MDHEN and SYDVKM. TCRdb itself ran the reads through MiXCR, one entry per CDR3 protein. The sample lists about 920,000 distinct CDR3 sequences; roughly 30% were seen once. This clonotype originated in a human donor in good health (CMV status not recorded). Some clones in this sample may be carry-over from other donors' samples. This rearrangement joins TRBV28 to TRBJ2-3; 8 bases match TRBD1. The sequencing used cultured CD8+ T cells from PBMCs, collected from culture after CMV antigen stimulation. CDR3 amino acids: CASSQGASLTDTQYF. The CDR3 region has the DNA TGTGCCAGCAGCCAGGGGGCATCCCTCACAGATACGCAGTATTTT. Full variable domain (rest looked up from reference TRBV28 and TRBJ2-3): DVKVTQSSRYLVKRTGEKVFLECVQDMDHENMFWYRQDPGLGLRLIYFSYDVKMKEKGDIPEGYSVSREKKERFSLILESASTNQTSMYLCASSQGASLTDTQYFGPGTRLTVL.